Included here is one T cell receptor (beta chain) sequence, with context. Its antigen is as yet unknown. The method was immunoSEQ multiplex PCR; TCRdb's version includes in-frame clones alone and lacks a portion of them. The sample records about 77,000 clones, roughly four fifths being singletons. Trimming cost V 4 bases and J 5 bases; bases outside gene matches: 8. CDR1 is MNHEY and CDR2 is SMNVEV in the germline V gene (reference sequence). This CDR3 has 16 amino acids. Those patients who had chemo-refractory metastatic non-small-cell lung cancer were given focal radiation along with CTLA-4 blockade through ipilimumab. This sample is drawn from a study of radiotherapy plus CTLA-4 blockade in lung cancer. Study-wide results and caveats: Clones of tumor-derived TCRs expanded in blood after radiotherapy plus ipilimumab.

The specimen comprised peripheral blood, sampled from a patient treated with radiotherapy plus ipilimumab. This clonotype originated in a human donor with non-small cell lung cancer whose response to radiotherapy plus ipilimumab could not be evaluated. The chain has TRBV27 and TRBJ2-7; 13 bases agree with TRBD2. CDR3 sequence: CASSSGTSGVYHEQYF. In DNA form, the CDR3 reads TGTGCCAGCAGTTCTGGGACTAGCGGGGTATACCACGAGCAGTACTTC.